The 8 T cell receptor beta chains below all came from one sample that was sequenced in a study of blood T cell repertoires in COVID-19. Here immunoSEQ multiplex PCR was the method, and the copy in TCRdb shows in-frame clones only, minus some. The sample holds 250,000 to 400,000 clones, around 85% seen once. The specimen was PBMCs or T cells enriched from blood (not recorded which). These receptors originate from a woman aged 30 to 39 who had been exposed to COVID-19.

This clone was recorded only once. The chain has TRBV25-1 and TRBJ1-2; D gene unclear. The CDR3 contains 12 residues. The V gene's germline CDR1 is MGHDK and CDR2 SYGVNS. The ends were cut back, 5 bases at V and 3 bases at J, with 7 bases in the middle. The CDR3 DNA reads TGTGCCAGCAGTTGGAGTGACTATGGCTACACCTTC. Translated: CASSWSDYGYTF.

This chain joins TRBV28 and TRBJ2-3; maybe TRBD2 (5 bases). Trimming cost V 1 base and J 4 bases, with 21 bases left between them. This CDR3 has 18 residues. Germline V gene data show CDR1 as MDHEN and CDR2 as SYDVKM. In DNA form, the CDR3 reads TGTGCCAGCAGTTTATTTGCTGGCGACTCGAGGGTCGCAGATACGCAGTATTTT. Its protein product is CASSLFAGDSRVADTQYF. Using reference TRBV28 and TRBJ2-3 for the parts outside the CDR3, the full variable domain is DVKVTQSSRYLVKRTGEKVFLECVQDMDHENMFWYRQDPGLGLRLIYFSYDVKMKEKGDIPEGYSVSREKKERFSLILESASTNQTSMYLCASSLFAGDSRVADTQYFGPGTRLTVL.

This clone occurred a few times. The chain combines TRBV19 with TRBJ2-1; D remains ambiguous. The CDR3 has 14 amino acids. The germline V gene has CDR1 LNHDA and CDR2 SQIVND (reference sequence). The germline V and J ends were trimmed by 5 bases and 4 bases, with 12 bases remaining between them. The CDR3 is CASSLQEFYNEQFF. CDR3 DNA sequence: TGTGCCAGTAGTTTGCAGGAATTTTACAATGAGCAGTTCTTC.

The gene calls are TRBV6-5 and TRBJ2-5, with 8 bases lining up with TRBD2. The CDR3 runs to 15 residues. Germline trimming cut 2 bases from V and 4 bases from J; bases unmatched to any gene: 6. The germline CDR1 and CDR2 sequences are MNHEY and SVGAGI. CDR3: CASSYQRGYGETQYF. CDR3 nucleotide sequence: TGTGCCAGCAGTTACCAGCGGGGGTATGGAGAGACCCAGTACTTC.

This chain joins TRBV19 and TRBJ1-2, with 8 bases aligning to TRBD1. Germline trimming cut 7 bases from V and 6 bases from J; bases unmatched to any gene: 13. This CDR3 is built from 15 residues. Germline V gene lookup returns CDR1 LNHDA and CDR2 SQIVND (reference sequence). In nucleotides, the CDR3 is TGTGCCAGTATGGGTTCGGCAGGGGGCGGAGATGGCTACACCTTC. It yields the protein CASMGSAGGGDGYTF.

The chain has TRBV9 and TRBJ1-2; 9 nucleotides agree with TRBD1. The CDR3 has 15 residues. Germline values: CDR1 SGDLS, CDR2 YYNGEE. The trim removed 4 bases at V and 8 bases at J, leaving 12 bases unmatched. CDR3 sequence (DNA): TGTGCCAGCAGCTCCCACCCGGGACAGGGATTCGGCTACACCTTC. It is translated as CASSSHPGQGFGYTF.

This rearrangement joins TRBV12-3 or TRBV12-4 to TRBJ2-5; D unresolved. There are 12 residues in the CDR3. Trimming took off 6 bases at V and 3 bases at J, with 8 bases between the two ends. The CDR3 loop reads CASSLPEETQYF. Written as DNA, the CDR3 is TGTGCCAGCAGCCTCCCTGAAGAGACCCAGTACTTC.

This clone was observed a handful of times. This chain connects TRBV27 to TRBJ2-1, with 10 bases that match TRBD2. The ends lost 6 bases at V and 6 bases at J; junction bases unmatched: 5. The CDR3 extends over 14 amino acids. Germline V gene sequence: CDR1 MNHEY, CDR2 SMNVEV (reference sequence). CDR3 region: CASRELAGTNEQFF. CDR3 sequence (DNA): TGTGCCAGCAGGGAACTAGCGGGGACCAATGAGCAGTTCTTC.